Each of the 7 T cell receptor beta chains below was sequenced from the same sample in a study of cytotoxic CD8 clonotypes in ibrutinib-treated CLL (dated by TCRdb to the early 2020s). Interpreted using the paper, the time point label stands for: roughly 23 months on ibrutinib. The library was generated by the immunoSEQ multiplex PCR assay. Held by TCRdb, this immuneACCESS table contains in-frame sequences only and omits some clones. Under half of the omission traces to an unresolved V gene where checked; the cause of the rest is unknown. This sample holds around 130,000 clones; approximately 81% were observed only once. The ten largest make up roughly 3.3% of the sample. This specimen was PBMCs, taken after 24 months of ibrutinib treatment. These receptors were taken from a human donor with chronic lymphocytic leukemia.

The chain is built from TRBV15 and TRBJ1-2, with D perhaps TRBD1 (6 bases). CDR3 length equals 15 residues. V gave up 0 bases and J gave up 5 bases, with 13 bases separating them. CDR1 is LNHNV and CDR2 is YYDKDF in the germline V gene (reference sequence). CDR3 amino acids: CATSREKAQGYGYTF. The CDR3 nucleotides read TGTGCCACCAGCAGAGAAAAGGCACAGGGTTATGGCTACACCTTC.

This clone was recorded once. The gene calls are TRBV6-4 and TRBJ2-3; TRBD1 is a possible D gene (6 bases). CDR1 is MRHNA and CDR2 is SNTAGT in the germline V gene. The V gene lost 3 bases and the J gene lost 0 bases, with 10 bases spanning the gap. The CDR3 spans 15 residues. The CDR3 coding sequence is TGTGCCAGCAGTGAGGCGAGGGGGAGCACAGATACGCAGTATTTT. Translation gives CASSEARGSTDTQYF.

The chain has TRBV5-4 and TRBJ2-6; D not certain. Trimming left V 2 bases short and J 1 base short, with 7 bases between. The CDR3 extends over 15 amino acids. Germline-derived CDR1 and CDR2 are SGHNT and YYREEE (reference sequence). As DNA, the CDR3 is TGTGCCAGCAGCTTTCAAGGGTCTGGGGCCAACGTCCTGACTTTC. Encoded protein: CASSFQGSGANVLTF.

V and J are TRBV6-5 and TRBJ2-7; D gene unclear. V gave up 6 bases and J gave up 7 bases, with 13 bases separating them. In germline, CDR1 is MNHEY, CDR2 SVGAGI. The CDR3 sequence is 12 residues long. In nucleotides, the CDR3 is TGTGCCAGCAGCCGCGCATGGGGAGAGCAGTACTTC. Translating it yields CASSRAWGEQYF.

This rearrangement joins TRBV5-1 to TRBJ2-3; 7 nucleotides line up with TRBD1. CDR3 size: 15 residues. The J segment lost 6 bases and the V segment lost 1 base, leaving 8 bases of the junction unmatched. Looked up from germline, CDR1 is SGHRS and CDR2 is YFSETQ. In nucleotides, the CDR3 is TGCGCCAGCAGCTTGAGACAGGGATCTTCGGATACGCAGTATTTT. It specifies CASSLRQGSSDTQYF. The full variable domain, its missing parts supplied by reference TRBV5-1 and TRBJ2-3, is KAGVTQTPRYLIKTRGQQVTLSCSPISGHRSVSWYQQTPGQGLQFLFEYFSETQRNKGNFPGRFSGRQFSNSRSEMNVSTLELGDSALYLCASSLRQGSSDTQYFGPGTRLTVL.

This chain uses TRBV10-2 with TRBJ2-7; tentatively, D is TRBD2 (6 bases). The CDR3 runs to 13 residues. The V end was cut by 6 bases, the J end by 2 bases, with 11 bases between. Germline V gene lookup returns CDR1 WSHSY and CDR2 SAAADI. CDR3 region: CASRGGSTYEQYF. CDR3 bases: TGCGCCAGCAGAGGAGGGAGCACCTACGAGCAGTACTTC.

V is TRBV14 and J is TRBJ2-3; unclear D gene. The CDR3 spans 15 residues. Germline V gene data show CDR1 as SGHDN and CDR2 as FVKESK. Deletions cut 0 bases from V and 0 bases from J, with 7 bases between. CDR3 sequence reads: CASSQDGESTDTQYF. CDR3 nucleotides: TGTGCCAGCAGCCAAGATGGGGAAAGCACAGATACGCAGTATTTT.